This is a list of T cell receptor beta chains from one sample in a study of cytomegalovirus exposure and HLA in healthy donors. TCRdb's copy holds only in-frame clones and misses some; the assay was immunoSEQ multiplex PCR. The table lists 100,000 to 150,000 clones, roughly 82% of them singletons, with about 1.2% in the top ten. Material: PBMCs. The receptors were sampled from a boy aged 10-17 years in good health and CMV-seronegative. The CDR3 runs from the conserved cysteine through the conserved F or W. D genes are given only for firm matches. Clone size is stated in some rows and not others, as once, few, many or a class when expanded.

d_gene	v_gene	abundance	j_gene	CDR3aa	CDR3nt
NA	TRBV25-1	NA	TRBJ2-7	CASSPRLPQPLEQYF	TGTGCCAGCAGCCCCAGGTTACCCCAACCACTCGAGCAGTACTTC
NA	TRBV4-2	NA	TRBJ1-5	CASSQEAAGVQPQHF	TGTGCCAGCAGCCAAGAGGCGGCAGGGGTTCAGCCCCAGCATTTT
NA	TRBV30	NA	TRBJ1-5	CAWSVTRDPNQPQHF	TGTGCCTGGAGTGTAACCAGGGATCCCAATCAGCCCCAGCATTTT
NA	TRBV19	NA	TRBJ2-2	CASSILLEGTGELFF	TGTGCCAGTAGTATACTCTTGGAGGGCACCGGGGAGCTGTTTTTT
NA	TRBV2	NA	TRBJ1-5	CASSEAGQGWQPQHF	TGTGCCAGCAGTGAAGCTGGGCAGGGCTGGCAGCCCCAGCATTTT
NA	TRBV6-1	NA	TRBJ1-5	CASSEEGFSNQPQHF	TGTGCCAGCAGTGAAGAGGGGTTTAGCAATCAGCCCCAGCATTTT
TRBD1	TRBV6-1	NA	TRBJ1-2	CASSETGGLVGYGYTF	TGTGCCAGCAGTGAAACAGGGGGCCTGGTTGGCTATGGCTACACCTTC
NA	TRBV27	NA	TRBJ1-1	CASSYRVDTEAFF	TGTGCCAGCAGTTACAGGGTTGACACTGAAGCTTTCTTT
TRBD1	TRBV18	NA	TRBJ2-7	CASSPEGQGAGEQYF	TGTGCCAGCTCACCAGAGGGACAGGGGGCTGGAGAGCAGTACTTC
TRBD2	TRBV6-4	NA	TRBJ2-1	CASSDLAGDFNEQFF	TGTGCCAGTAGTGACTTAGCGGGAGATTTTAATGAGCAGTTCTTC
NA	TRBV10-3	NA	TRBJ2-7	CAISESGRNPHSSYEQYF	TGTGCCATCAGTGAGTCCGGCAGGAACCCTCACAGCTCCTACGAGCAGTACTTC
NA	TRBV7-9	once	TRBJ1-1	CASSPRGPNTEAFF	TGTGCCAGCAGCCCCCGAGGGCCTAACACTGAAGCTTTCTTT
TRBD2	TRBV6-5	NA	TRBJ2-2	CASSRLALNTGELFF	TGTGCCAGCAGTCGACTAGCGCTAAACACCGGGGAGCTGTTTTTT
TRBD1	TRBV5-1	once	TRBJ1-4	CASSSGPDRPLF	TGCGCCAGCAGCTCAGGTCCGGACAGGCCCCTTTTT
NA	TRBV5-6	few	TRBJ1-4	CASSSPNEKLFF	TGTGCCAGCAGCAGCCCAAATGAAAAACTGTTTTTT
TRBD1	TRBV19	NA	TRBJ2-7	CASSIRSPGGFDEQYF	TGTGCCAGTAGTATACGTAGTCCAGGGGGCTTCGACGAGCAGTACTTC
TRBD2	TRBV4-2	NA	TRBJ2-7	CASSQERTSGSGEQYF	TGTGCCAGCAGCCAAGAAAGGACTAGCGGGAGTGGTGAGCAGTACTTC
NA	TRBV9	NA	TRBJ1-4	CASSVEGSSPMFF	TGTGCCAGCAGCGTAGAGGGGTCGAGTCCGATGTTTTTT
NA	TRBV21-1	few	TRBJ1-2	CASSPLYGGRSYTF	TGTGCCAGCAGCCCTCTTTATGGGGGCCGATCCTACACCTTC
TRBD2	TRBV2	NA	TRBJ2-3	CASSLAGGPRTDTQYF	TGTGCCAGCTCACTAGCGGGAGGGCCGAGGACAGATACGCAGTATTTT
NA	TRBV18	NA	TRBJ2-3	CASSPWQTNDGTDTQYF	TGTGCCAGCTCGCCCTGGCAGACTAACGACGGCACAGATACGCAGTATTTT
NA	TRBV28	NA	TRBJ1-5	CASSPTTVSNQPQHF	TGTGCCAGCAGCCCGACGACAGTTAGCAATCAGCCCCAGCATTTT
NA	TRBV27	NA	TRBJ2-1	CASSWVGGNFEQFF	TGTGCCAGCAGTTGGGTAGGAGGAAACTTTGAGCAGTTCTTC
TRBD2	TRBV5-6	NA	TRBJ2-7	CASSFQSAGGYEQYF	TGTGCCAGCAGCTTTCAGTCAGCGGGAGGGTACGAGCAGTACTTC
NA	TRBV19	once	TRBJ1-3	CASSYGNTIYF	TGTGCCAGTAGTTACGGGAACACCATATATTTT
TRBD1	TRBV2	NA	TRBJ1-2	CASTSGAYGDRFWGYTF	TGTGCCAGCACCTCGGGTGCCTATGGGGACAGATTTTGGGGCTACACCTTC
TRBD1	TRBV5-6	NA	TRBJ1-4	CASSWGTGANEKLFF	TGTGCCAGCAGCTGGGGGACAGGGGCTAATGAAAAACTGTTTTTT
NA	TRBV10-3	NA	TRBJ2-7	CAISKPGSSYEQYF	TGTGCCATCAGTAAACCGGGGAGCTCCTACGAGCAGTACTTC
NA	TRBV4-2	NA	TRBJ2-7	CASSQDAGSYEQYF	TGTGCCAGCAGCCAAGATGCGGGTTCCTACGAGCAGTACTTC
NA	TRBV10-1	NA	TRBJ2-2	CASSPGGGSGTGELFF	TGCGCCAGTAGTCCTGGGGGCGGGAGTGGGACCGGGGAGCTGTTTTTT
NA	TRBV6-5	NA	TRBJ2-1	CASRTYYNEQFF	TGTGCCAGCAGAACATACTACAATGAGCAGTTCTTC
TRBD2	TRBV11-3	NA	TRBJ2-1	CASSYTGTSSAYNEQFF	TGTGCCAGCAGCTATACCGGGACTAGCTCCGCCTACAATGAGCAGTTCTTC